Listed below are T cell receptor beta chains from one sample, sequenced in a study of cytomegalovirus exposure and HLA in healthy donors. Produced via immunoSEQ multiplex PCR; TCRdb's table is partial and in-frame only. The table shows some 100,000 clones, with 70% to 80% occurring only once. Sequenced input: PBMCs. All receptors derive from a female donor in good health and CMV-seronegative. The CDR3 runs from the conserved cysteine through the conserved F or W. A D gene is named only where the DNA matches it firmly. Size values are once, few and many counts, or a class for expanded clones, and some rows have none.

d_call	v_call	j_call	clone_size	cdr3_nt	cdr3_aa
TRBD1	TRBV5-1	TRBJ2-7	.	TGCGCCAGCAGCTTGGGCGACAGGGGGTCCGAGCAGTACTTC	CASSLGDRGSEQYF
.	TRBV30	TRBJ2-3	.	TGTGCCTGGACCCCCGGCACAGATACGCAGTATTTT	CAWTPGTDTQYF
.	TRBV19	TRBJ1-2	.	TGTGCCAGTAGTGCATCCAGGGGTAACTATGGCTACACCTTC	CASSASRGNYGYTF
TRBD1	TRBV4-2	TRBJ1-5	few	TGTGCCAGCAGCCAAGACCAGGACAGGGTCGATCAGCCCCAGCATTTT	CASSQDQDRVDQPQHF
TRBD2	TRBV5-1	TRBJ2-1	.	TGCGCCAGCAGCCAGGGACTAGCGGGGAGCAATGAGCAGTTCTTC	CASSQGLAGSNEQFF
TRBD1	TRBV4-3	TRBJ1-3	.	TGCGCCAGCAGCCAAGCAGGGGGGTACTCTGGAAACACCATATATTTT	CASSQAGGYSGNTIYF
.	TRBV30	TRBJ1-1	few	TGTGCCTGGAACCCGTCTCTAGGTACTGAAGCTTTCTTT	CAWNPSLGTEAFF
.	TRBV7-9	TRBJ1-4	.	TGTGCCAGCAGCTTAGCAGGGGGAAATGAAAAACTGTTTTTT	CASSLAGGNEKLFF
.	TRBV27	TRBJ2-7	.	TGTGCCAGCAGTACCCGTCGGACAGTTTACGAGCAGTACTTC	CASSTRRTVYEQYF
TRBD1	TRBV6-1	TRBJ2-6	.	TGTGCCAGCAGTGGACAGGGCTCTGGGGCCAACGTCCTGACTTTC	CASSGQGSGANVLTF
TRBD1	TRBV10-2	TRBJ1-4	.	TGCGCCAGCAGTGAAAGGGACAGTTCAAATGAAAAACTGTTTTTT	CASSERDSSNEKLFF